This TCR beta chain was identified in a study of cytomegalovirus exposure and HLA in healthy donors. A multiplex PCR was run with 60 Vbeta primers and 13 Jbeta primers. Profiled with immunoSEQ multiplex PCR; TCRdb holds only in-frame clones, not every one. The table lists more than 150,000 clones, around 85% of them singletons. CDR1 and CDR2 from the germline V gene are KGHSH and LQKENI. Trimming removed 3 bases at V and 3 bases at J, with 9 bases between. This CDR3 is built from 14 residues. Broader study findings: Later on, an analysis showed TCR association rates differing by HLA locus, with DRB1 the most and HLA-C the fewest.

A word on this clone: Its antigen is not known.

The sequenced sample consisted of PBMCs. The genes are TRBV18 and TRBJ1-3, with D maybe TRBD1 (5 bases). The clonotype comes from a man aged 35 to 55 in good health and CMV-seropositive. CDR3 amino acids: CASSPSRGGNTIYF. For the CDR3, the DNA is TGTGCCAGCTCACCGTCAAGGGGTGGAAACACCATATATTTT.